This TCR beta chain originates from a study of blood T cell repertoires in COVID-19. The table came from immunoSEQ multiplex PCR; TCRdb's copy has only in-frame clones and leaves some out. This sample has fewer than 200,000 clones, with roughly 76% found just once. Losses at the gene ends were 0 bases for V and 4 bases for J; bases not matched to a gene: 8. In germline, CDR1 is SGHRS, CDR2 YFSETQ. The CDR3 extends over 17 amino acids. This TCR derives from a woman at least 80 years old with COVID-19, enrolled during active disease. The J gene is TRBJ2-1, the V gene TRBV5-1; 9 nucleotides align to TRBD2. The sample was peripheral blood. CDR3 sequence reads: CASSLAKSSGNYNEQFF. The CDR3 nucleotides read TGCGCCAGCAGCTTGGCCAAGTCTAGCGGGAATTACAATGAGCAGTTCTTC.